This T cell receptor beta chain came from a study of T cells after yellow fever vaccination. Across the study: SMART-Seq v4 Ultra Low Input prepared libraries from low-cell fractions. Study-wide results and caveats: Only a minor proportion of clonotypes was detected across both CD4 and CD8 compartments. In post-booster samples, most primary-vaccination clones reappeared (about 96% CD4, 75% to 90% CD8).

One entry per CDR3 protein, called by TCRdb with MiXCR from the 5' RACE reads. The table records more than 80,000 distinct CDR3 sequences, around 5.8% of them present only once. To note about this clonotype: Its specificity is not known.

This CDR3 region has 15 residues. Per germline, CDR1 SEHNR and CDR2 FQNEAQ (reference sequence). V gave up 1 base and J gave up 3 bases; unmatched junction bases: 3. The chain uses TRBV7-9 and TRBJ1-1; 9 bases are shared with TRBD1. This TCR came from a man between 18 and 29 years old who received the YFV17D yellow fever vaccine. The sample consisted of CD8+ T cells sorted from PBMCs, taken 10 days after the yellow fever booster vaccination. CDR3 sequence: CASSLGGTGYTEAFF. CDR3 nucleotide sequence: TGTGCCAGCAGCTTAGGCGGGACAGGGTACACTGAAGCTTTCTTT.